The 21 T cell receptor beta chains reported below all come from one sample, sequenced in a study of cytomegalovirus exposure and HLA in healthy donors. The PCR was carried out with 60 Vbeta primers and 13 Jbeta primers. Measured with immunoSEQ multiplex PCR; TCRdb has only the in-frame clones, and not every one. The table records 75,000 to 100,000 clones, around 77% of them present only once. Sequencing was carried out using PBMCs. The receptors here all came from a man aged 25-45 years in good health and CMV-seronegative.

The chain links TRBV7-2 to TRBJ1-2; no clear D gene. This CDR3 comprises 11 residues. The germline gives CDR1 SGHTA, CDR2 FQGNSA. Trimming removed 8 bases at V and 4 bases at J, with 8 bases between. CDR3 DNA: TGTGCCAGCCCGAGCTTCTATGGCTACACCTTC. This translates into CASPSFYGYTF.

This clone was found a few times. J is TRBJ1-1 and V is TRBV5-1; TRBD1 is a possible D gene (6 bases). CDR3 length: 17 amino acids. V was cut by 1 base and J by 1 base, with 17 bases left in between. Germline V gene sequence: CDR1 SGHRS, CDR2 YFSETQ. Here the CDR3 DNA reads TGCGCCAGCAGCTTGACCAGGGGAGGGACGACGAACACTGAAGCTTTCTTT. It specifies CASSLTRGGTTNTEAFF. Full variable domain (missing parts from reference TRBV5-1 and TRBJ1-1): KAGVTQTPRYLIKTRGQQVTLSCSPISGHRSVSWYQQTPGQGLQFLFEYFSETQRNKGNFPGRFSGRQFSNSRSEMNVSTLELGDSALYLCASSLTRGGTTNTEAFFGQGTRLTVV.

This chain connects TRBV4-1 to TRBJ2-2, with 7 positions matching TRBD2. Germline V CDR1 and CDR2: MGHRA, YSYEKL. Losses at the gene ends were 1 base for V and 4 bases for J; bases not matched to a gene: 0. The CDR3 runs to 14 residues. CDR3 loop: CASSQGGGTGELFF. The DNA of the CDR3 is TGCGCCAGCAGCCAAGGGGGGGGCACCGGGGAGCTGTTTTTT.

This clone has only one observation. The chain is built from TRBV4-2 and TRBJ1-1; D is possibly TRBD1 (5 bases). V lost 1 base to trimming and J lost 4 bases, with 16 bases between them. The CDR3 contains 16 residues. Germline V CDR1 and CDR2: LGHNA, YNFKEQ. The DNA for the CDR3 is TGTGCCAGCAGCCAAGCTTCGGACATTTATATCACTGAAGCTTTCTTT. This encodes CASSQASDIYITEAFF.

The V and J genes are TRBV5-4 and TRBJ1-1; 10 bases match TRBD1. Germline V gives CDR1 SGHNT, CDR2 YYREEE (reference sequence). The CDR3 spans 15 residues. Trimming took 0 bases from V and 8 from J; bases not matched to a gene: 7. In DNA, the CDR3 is TGTGCCAGCAGCTTGGCTTCTCTGGACAGGGGGGAAGCTTTCTTT. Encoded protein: CASSLASLDRGEAFF.

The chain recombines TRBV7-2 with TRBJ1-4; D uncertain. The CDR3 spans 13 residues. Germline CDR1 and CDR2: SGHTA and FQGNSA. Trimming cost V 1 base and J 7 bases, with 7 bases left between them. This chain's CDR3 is CASSLGSAEKLFF. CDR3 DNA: TGTGCCAGCAGCTTAGGAAGCGCTGAAAAACTGTTTTTT. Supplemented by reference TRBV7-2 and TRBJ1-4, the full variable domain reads GAGVSQSPSNKVTEKGKDVELRCDPISGHTALYWYRQSLGQGLEFLIYFQGNSAPDKSGLPSDRFSAERTGGSVSTLTIQRTQQEDSAVYLCASSLGSAEKLFFGSGTQLSVL.

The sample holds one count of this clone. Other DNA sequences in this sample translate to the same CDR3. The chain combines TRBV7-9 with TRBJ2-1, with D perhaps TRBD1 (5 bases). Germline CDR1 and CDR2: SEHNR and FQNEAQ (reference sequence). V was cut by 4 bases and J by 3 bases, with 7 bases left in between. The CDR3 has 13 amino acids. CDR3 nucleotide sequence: TGTGCCAGCAGCTCCGACAGCTACAATGAGCAGTTCTTC. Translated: CASSSDSYNEQFF.

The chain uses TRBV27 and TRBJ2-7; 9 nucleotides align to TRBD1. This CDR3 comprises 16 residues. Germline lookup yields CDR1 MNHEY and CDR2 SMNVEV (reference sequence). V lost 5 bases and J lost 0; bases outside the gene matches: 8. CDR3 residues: CASSPGTGRISYEQYF. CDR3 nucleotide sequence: TGTGCCAGCAGTCCAGGGACAGGGCGGATCTCCTACGAGCAGTACTTC.

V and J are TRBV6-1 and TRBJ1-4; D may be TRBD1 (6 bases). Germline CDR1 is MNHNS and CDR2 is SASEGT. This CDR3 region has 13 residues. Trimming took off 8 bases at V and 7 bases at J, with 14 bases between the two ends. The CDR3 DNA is TGTGCCAGCGACCGGACAGAAGGTGAAAAACTGTTTTTT. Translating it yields CASDRTEGEKLFF.

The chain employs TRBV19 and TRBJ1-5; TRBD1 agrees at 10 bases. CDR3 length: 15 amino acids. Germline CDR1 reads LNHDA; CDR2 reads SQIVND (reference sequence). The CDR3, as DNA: TGTGCTTCAGTGGGGACAGGGGTTAGGAATCAGCCCCAGCATTTT. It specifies CASVGTGVRNQPQHF. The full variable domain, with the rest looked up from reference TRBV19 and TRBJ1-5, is DGGITQSPKYLFRKEGQNVTLSCEQNLNHDAMYWYRQDPGQGLRLIYYSQIVNDFQKGDIAEGYSVSREKKESFPLTVTSAQKNPTAFYLCASVGTGVRNQPQHFGDGTRLSIL.

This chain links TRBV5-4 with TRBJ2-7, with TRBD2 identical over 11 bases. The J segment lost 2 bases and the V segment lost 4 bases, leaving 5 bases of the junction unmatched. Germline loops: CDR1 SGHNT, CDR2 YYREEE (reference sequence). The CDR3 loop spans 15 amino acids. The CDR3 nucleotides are TGTGCCAGCAGCCCGGGGACTAGCGGAACCTACGAGCAGTACTTC. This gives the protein CASSPGTSGTYEQYF.

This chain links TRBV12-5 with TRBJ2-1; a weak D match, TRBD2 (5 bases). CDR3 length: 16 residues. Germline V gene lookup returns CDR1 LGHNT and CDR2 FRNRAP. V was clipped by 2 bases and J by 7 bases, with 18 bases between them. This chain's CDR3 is CASGLSGGQPGNEQFF. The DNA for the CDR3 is TGTGCTAGTGGTTTGTCGGGCGGGCAGCCGGGGAATGAGCAGTTCTTC.

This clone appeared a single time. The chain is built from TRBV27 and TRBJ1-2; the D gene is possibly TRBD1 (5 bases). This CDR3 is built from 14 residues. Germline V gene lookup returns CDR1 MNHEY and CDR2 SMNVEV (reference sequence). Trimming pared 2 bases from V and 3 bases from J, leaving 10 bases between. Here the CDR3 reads CASSLGRAYYGYTF. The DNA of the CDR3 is TGTGCCAGCAGTTTAGGCAGGGCCTACTATGGCTACACCTTC.

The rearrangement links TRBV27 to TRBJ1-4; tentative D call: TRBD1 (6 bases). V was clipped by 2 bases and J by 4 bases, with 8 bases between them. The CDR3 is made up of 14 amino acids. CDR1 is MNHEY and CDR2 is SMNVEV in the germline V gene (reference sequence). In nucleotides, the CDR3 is TGTGCCAGCAGTTTACAGGGGATTAATGAAAAACTGTTTTTT. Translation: CASSLQGINEKLFF.

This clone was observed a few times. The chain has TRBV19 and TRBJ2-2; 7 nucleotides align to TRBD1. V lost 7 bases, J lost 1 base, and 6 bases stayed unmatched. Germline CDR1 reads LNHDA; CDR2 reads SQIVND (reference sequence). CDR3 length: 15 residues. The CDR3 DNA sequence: TGTGCCAGTAACCCGGGACAGTTGAACACCGGGGAGCTGTTTTTT. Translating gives CASNPGQLNTGELFF.

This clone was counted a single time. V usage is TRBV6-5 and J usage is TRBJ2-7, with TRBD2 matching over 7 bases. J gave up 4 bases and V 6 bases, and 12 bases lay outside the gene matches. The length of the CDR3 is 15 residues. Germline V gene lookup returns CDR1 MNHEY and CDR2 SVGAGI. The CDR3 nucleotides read TGTGCCAGCAGGCCCGGCGGCGGGGGAGTTTACGAGCAGTACTTC. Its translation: CASRPGGGGVYEQYF.

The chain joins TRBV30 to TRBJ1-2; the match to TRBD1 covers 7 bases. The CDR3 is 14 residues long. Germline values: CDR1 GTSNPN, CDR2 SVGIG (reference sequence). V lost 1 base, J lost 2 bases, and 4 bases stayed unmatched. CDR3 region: CAWSGGTVNYGYTF. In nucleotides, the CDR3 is TGTGCCTGGAGTGGGGGGACAGTGAACTATGGCTACACCTTC.

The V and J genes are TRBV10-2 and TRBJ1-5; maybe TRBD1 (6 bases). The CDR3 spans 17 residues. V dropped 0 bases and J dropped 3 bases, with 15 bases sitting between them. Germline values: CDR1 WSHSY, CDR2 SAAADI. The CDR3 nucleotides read TGCGCCAGCAGTGAGTCTTTCGGCGGGGGGCTCAATCAGCCCCAGCATTTT. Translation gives CASSESFGGGLNQPQHF.

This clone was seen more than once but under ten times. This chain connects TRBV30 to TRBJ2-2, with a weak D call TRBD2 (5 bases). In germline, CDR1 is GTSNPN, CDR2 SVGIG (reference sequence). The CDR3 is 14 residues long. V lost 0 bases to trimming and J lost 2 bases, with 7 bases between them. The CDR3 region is CAWSVGVNTGELFF. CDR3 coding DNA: TGTGCCTGGAGTGTCGGGGTAAACACCGGGGAGCTGTTTTTT.

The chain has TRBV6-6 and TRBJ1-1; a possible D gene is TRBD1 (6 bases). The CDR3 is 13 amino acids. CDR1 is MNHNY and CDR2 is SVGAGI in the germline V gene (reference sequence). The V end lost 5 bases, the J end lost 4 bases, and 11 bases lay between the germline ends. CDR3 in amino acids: CASSRTESTEAFF. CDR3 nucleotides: TGTGCCAGCAGTCGGACAGAGTCCACTGAAGCTTTCTTT.

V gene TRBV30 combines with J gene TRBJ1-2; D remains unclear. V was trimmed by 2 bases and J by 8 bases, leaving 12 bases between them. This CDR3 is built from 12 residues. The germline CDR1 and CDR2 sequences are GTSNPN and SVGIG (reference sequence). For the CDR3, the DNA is TGTGCCTGGAGTCCCCCCCTTTCCGGCTACACCTTC. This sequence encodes CAWSPPLSGYTF.